This TCR beta chain was obtained from a study of cytomegalovirus exposure and HLA in healthy donors. Broader study findings: Investigators reported fewer than 200 TCR beta chains as tied to cytomegalovirus. It was reportedly the case that the classifier diagnosed cytomegalovirus status with high specificity and sensitivity.

Comments on this clone: Its antigen is unidentified.

TCRdb's copy holds only in-frame clones and misses some; the assay was immunoSEQ multiplex PCR. This sample has some 150,000 clones; 89% occur once, and the top ten carry roughly 9.3%. V lost 4 bases to trimming and J lost 0 bases, with 10 bases between them. CDR1 SNHLY and CDR2 FYNNEI come from the germline V gene. This CDR3 comprises 16 residues. Material: PBMCs. The sequence was collected from a woman between 18 and 30 years old in good health and CMV-seropositive. The gene calls are TRBV2 and TRBJ1-6; unclear D gene. The CDR3 DNA follows: TGTGCCAGCAGTGTCCCGGGTAGCTCCTATAATTCACCCCTCCACTTT. This codes for CASSVPGSSYNSPLHF.